These T cell receptor beta chains were read from a single sample in a study of shared clonotypes between healthy human individuals. Only in-frame clones appear in the TCRdb table, and some are missing; sequencing was by immunoSEQ multiplex PCR. The sample holds millions of clones, about 92% seen once. The sample comprised naive CD8+ T cells from PBMCs. These receptor sequences come from a young man in good health. Some clones in this sample may be carry-over from other donors' samples. The CDR3 runs from the conserved cysteine through the conserved F or W. Each record gives: D gene, V gene, J gene, clone size, CDR3 DNA, CDR3 protein. A D gene is named only where the DNA matches it firmly. Clone size is shown for a subset of rows, as once, few, many or a class of expanded clone.

TRBD2	TRBV5-1	TRBJ2-7	NA	TGCGCCAGCAGCCCCCACTTCTATAGCGGGAGTCCCTACGAGCAGTACTTC	CASSPHFYSGSPYEQYF
NA	TRBV27	TRBJ2-7	NA	TGTGCCAGCAGTTTAATTGGGTGGAAGGGCGCCCACGAGCAGTACTTC	CASSLIGWKGAHEQYF
TRBD1	TRBV2	TRBJ2-7	NA	TGTGCCAGCAGTGATCTTACGTCTGGACAGGCTATCTCCTACGAGCAGTACTTC	CASSDLTSGQAISYEQYF
NA	TRBV6-5	TRBJ2-7	NA	TGTGCCAGTAAGGGAGTAAGCTACGAGCAGTACTTC	CASKGVSYEQYF
NA	TRBV28	TRBJ1-5	NA	TGTGCCAGCAGTGATGGACAGCCCCAGCATTTT	CASSDGQPQHF
TRBD2	TRBV19	TRBJ2-3	NA	TGTGCCAGTAGTTACACTAGCGGGAGGGCCAGGGATACGCAGTATTTT	CASSYTSGRARDTQYF
NA	TRBV19	TRBJ2-7	NA	TGTGCCAGTAGTAACAGTCCGGCCGACGAGCAGTACTTC	CASSNSPADEQYF
NA	TRBV27	TRBJ2-2	once	TGTGCCAGCCGGGGCAGGGTCTACACCGGGGAGCTGTTTTTT	CASRGRVYTGELFF
TRBD2	TRBV9	TRBJ2-3	NA	TGTGCCAGCAGCGCTAGCGGACTAACAGATACGCAGTATTTT	CASSASGLTDTQYF
TRBD2	TRBV7-2	TRBJ2-7	NA	TGTGCCAGCAGCTTCGGGACGTTAGCGGGGCCGTCCTACGAGCAGTACTTC	CASSFGTLAGPSYEQYF
NA	TRBV5-1	TRBJ2-5	NA	TGCGCCAGCAGATACGAATTGACGTACCAAGAGACCCAGTACTTC	CASRYELTYQETQYF